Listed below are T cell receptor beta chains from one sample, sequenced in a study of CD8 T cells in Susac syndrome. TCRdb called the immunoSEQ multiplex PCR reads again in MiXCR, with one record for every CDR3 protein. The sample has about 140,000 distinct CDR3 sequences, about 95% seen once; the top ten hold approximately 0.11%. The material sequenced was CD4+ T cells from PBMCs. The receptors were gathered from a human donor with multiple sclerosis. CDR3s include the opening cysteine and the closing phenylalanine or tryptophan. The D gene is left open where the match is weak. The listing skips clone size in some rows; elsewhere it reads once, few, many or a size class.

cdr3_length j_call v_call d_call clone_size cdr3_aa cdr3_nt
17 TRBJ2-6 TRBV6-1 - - CASSEPLGSSGANVLTF TGTGCCAGCAGTGAACCCCTGGGCAGCTCTGGGGCCAACGTCCTGACTTTC
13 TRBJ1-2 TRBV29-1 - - CSVNGSPPGGYTF TGCAGCGTTAACGGAAGCCCACCGGGGGGCTACACCTTC
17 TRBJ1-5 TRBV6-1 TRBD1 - CASRSSQGVGSNQPQHF TGTGCCAGCAGAAGTTCTCAGGGGGTCGGAAGCAATCAGCCCCAGCATTTT
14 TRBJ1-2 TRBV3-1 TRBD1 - CASSQGQGSYGYTF TGTGCCAGCAGCCAGGGACAGGGGAGCTATGGCTACACCTTC
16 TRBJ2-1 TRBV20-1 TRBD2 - CSAGLALSSLPNEQFF TGCAGTGCTGGACTAGCTCTTAGTTCGCTCCCGAATGAGCAGTTCTTC
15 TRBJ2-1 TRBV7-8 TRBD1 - CASSPYRGLDNEQFF TGTGCCAGCAGCCCGTACAGGGGGCTCGACAATGAGCAGTTCTTC
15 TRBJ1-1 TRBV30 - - CAWSVPDRGGTEAFF TGTGCCTGGAGTGTACCTGATCGGGGGGGAACTGAAGCTTTCTTT
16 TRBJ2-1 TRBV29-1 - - CSVDYVEGWGYNEQFF TGCAGCGTTGACTATGTGGAGGGATGGGGGTACAATGAGCAGTTCTTC
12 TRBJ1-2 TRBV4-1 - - CASSQDVFGYTF TGCGCCAGCAGCCAAGATGTGTTTGGCTACACCTTC
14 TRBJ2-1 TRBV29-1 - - CSVEAGVRYNEQFF TGCAGCGTTGAGGCCGGAGTCCGCTACAATGAGCAGTTCTTC
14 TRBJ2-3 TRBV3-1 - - CASSTAGGTDTQYF TGTGCCAGCTCTACCGCTGGAGGCACAGATACGCAGTATTTT
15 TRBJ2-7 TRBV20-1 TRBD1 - CSARDPGTGAYEQYF TGCAGTGCTAGAGATCCCGGGACAGGGGCCTACGAGCAGTACTTC
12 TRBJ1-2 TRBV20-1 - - CSASSFNYGYTF TGCAGTGCTAGCTCCTTTAACTATGGCTACACCTTC
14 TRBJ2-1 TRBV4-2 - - CASSQVGPDNEQFF TGTGCCAGCAGCCAGGTGGGACCAGACAATGAGCAGTTCTTC
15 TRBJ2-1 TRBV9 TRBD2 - CASSPDSGRYNEQFF TGTGCCAGCAGCCCAGACAGCGGGAGGTACAATGAGCAGTTCTTC
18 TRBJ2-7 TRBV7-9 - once CASSLPRGGSGAFYEQYF TGTGCCAGCAGCTTACCTCGCGGTGGAAGCGGTGCCTTCTACGAGCAGTACTTC